The present TCR beta chain was sequenced within a study of cytomegalovirus exposure and HLA in healthy donors. General study findings and limits: V- and J-gene trimming in TCR beta was tied to a missense DCLRE1C variant by an analysis performed later.

The PCR employed 60 Vbeta primers together with 13 Jbeta primers. TCRdb's table, derived via immunoSEQ multiplex PCR, lists solely in-frame clones and lacks some. The sample consists of some 150,000 clones, less than 85% of them appearing once. To note about this clone: The antigen remains unidentified.

In germline, CDR1 is LGHNA, CDR2 YNFKEQ. V lost 4 bases, J lost 1 base, and 3 bases stayed unmatched. CDR3 length: 16 amino acids. Sequenced material: PBMCs. The chain links TRBV4-2 to TRBJ2-7, with 14 nucleotides matching TRBD2. The TCR sequence derives from a woman between 55 and 75 years old in good health and CMV-seropositive. The CDR3 is CASSRRLAGGSYEQYF. For the CDR3, the DNA is TGTGCCAGCAGCCGCAGACTAGCGGGAGGGTCCTACGAGCAGTACTTC.